This is a list of T cell receptor beta chains from one sample in a study of cytomegalovirus exposure and HLA in healthy donors. Sequenced by immunoSEQ multiplex PCR; TCRdb stores in-frame clones only, minus some. The table has roughly 50,000 clones, just under 75% seen once. Sequenced sample: PBMCs. These receptors were collected from a man under 40 in good health and CMV-seropositive. Both conserved end residues are part of each CDR3. A D gene is named only where the DNA matches it firmly. Part of the rows lack a size; the others show once, few, many or a class for expanded clones.

d_call: -
v_call: TRBV4-1
j_call: TRBJ1-1
clone_size: once
cdr3_aa: CASSRRTDYMNTEAFF
cdr3_nt: TGCGCCAGCAGCCGAAGGACAGACTATATGAACACTGAAGCTTTCTTT

d_call: TRBD2
v_call: TRBV9
j_call: TRBJ2-2
clone_size: -
cdr3_aa: CASSDPGTSGENTGELFF
cdr3_nt: TGTGCCAGCAGCGACCCCGGGACTAGCGGGGAAAACACCGGGGAGCTGTTTTTT

d_call: -
v_call: TRBV7-2
j_call: TRBJ1-5
clone_size: -
cdr3_aa: CASSLGQNQPQHF
cdr3_nt: TGTGCCAGCAGCCTAGGACAGAATCAGCCCCAGCATTTT

d_call: -
v_call: TRBV29-1
j_call: TRBJ2-7
clone_size: -
cdr3_aa: CSVQGDLYYEQYF
cdr3_nt: TGCAGCGTCCAGGGGGACTTATATTACGAGCAGTACTTC

d_call: TRBD1
v_call: TRBV27
j_call: TRBJ2-1
clone_size: -
cdr3_aa: CASSGQGSYNEQFF
cdr3_nt: TGTGCCAGCAGCGGACAGGGTTCCTACAATGAGCAGTTCTTC

d_call: -
v_call: TRBV9
j_call: TRBJ1-6
clone_size: -
cdr3_aa: CASSVAGVSSYNSPLHF
cdr3_nt: TGTGCCAGCAGCGTAGCAGGGGTGAGCTCCTATAATTCACCCCTCCACTTT

d_call: -
v_call: TRBV2
j_call: TRBJ1-4
clone_size: -
cdr3_aa: CATGQPNEKLFF
cdr3_nt: TGTGCCACAGGACAGCCTAATGAAAAACTGTTTTTT

d_call: -
v_call: TRBV7-2
j_call: TRBJ2-5
clone_size: -
cdr3_aa: CASSLVGLALFPETQYF
cdr3_nt: TGTGCCAGCAGCTTAGTAGGGCTAGCGTTATTCCCGGAGACCCAGTACTTC

d_call: TRBD2
v_call: TRBV30
j_call: TRBJ2-7
clone_size: few
cdr3_aa: CAWNLERGGYEQYF
cdr3_nt: TGTGCCTGGAATCTTGAGCGGGGGGGATACGAGCAGTACTTC

d_call: TRBD1
v_call: TRBV7-2
j_call: TRBJ2-5
clone_size: -
cdr3_aa: CASSSRDSLQETQYF
cdr3_nt: TGTGCCAGCAGCTCCCGGGACAGTCTCCAAGAGACCCAGTACTTC

d_call: TRBD1
v_call: TRBV6-5
j_call: TRBJ1-1
clone_size: few
cdr3_aa: CASSYRDSWAFF
cdr3_nt: TGTGCCAGCAGTTACCGGGACAGTTGGGCTTTCTTT

d_call: TRBD2
v_call: TRBV28
j_call: TRBJ2-4
clone_size: -
cdr3_aa: CASSFTQPGTSGVLLVGKNIQYF
cdr3_nt: TGTGCCAGCAGTTTTACTCAGCCAGGGACTAGCGGGGTCCTCTTGGTGGGCAAAAACATTCAGTACTTC

d_call: -
v_call: TRBV4-1
j_call: TRBJ1-4
clone_size: few
cdr3_aa: CASSHLGFPREKLFF
cdr3_nt: TGCGCCAGCAGCCATCTTGGTTTCCCGAGGGAAAAACTGTTTTTT

d_call: TRBD2
v_call: TRBV7-2
j_call: TRBJ2-1
clone_size: -
cdr3_aa: CASSRKRGPYNEQFF
cdr3_nt: TGTGCCAGCAGCCGGAAGCGGGGGCCCTACAATGAGCAGTTCTTC

d_call: -
v_call: TRBV6-5
j_call: TRBJ2-7
clone_size: -
cdr3_aa: CASSSQRGEQYF
cdr3_nt: TGTGCCAGCAGCTCTCAACGCGGCGAGCAGTACTTC

d_call: -
v_call: TRBV25-1
j_call: TRBJ1-2
clone_size: -
cdr3_aa: CASSVGGNGYTF
cdr3_nt: TGTGCCAGCAGTGTGGGAGGGAACGGCTACACCTTC

d_call: -
v_call: TRBV27
j_call: TRBJ1-1
clone_size: -
cdr3_aa: CASSRGSNTEAFF
cdr3_nt: TGTGCCAGCAGTCGCGGTTCGAACACTGAAGCTTTCTTT

d_call: TRBD2
v_call: TRBV28
j_call: TRBJ2-7
clone_size: -
cdr3_aa: CASSPRLLAGYSYEQYF
cdr3_nt: TGTGCCAGCAGTCCCCGTCTGCTAGCGGGGTACTCCTACGAGCAGTACTTC

d_call: -
v_call: TRBV13
j_call: TRBJ2-1
clone_size: -
cdr3_aa: CASSSLIVGGEQFF
cdr3_nt: TGTGCCAGCAGCTCACTAATCGTTGGGGGGGAGCAGTTCTTC

d_call: TRBD1
v_call: TRBV4-1
j_call: TRBJ2-7
clone_size: -
cdr3_aa: CASSQDRDSYEQYF
cdr3_nt: TGCGCCAGCAGCCAAGATCGGGACAGCTACGAGCAGTACTTC

d_call: TRBD2
v_call: TRBV5-3
j_call: TRBJ2-7
clone_size: -
cdr3_aa: CARSGGLAISYEQYF
cdr3_nt: TGTGCCAGAAGCGGGGGACTAGCGATCTCCTACGAGCAGTACTTC

d_call: TRBD1
v_call: TRBV7-6
j_call: TRBJ1-2
clone_size: -
cdr3_aa: CASSPGQGSRGGYTF
cdr3_nt: TGTGCCAGCAGCCCAGGACAGGGGAGTAGGGGTGGCTACACCTTC

d_call: TRBD1
v_call: TRBV14
j_call: TRBJ1-1
clone_size: -
cdr3_aa: CASSLPGQAATEAFF
cdr3_nt: TGTGCCAGCAGCCTCCCCGGACAGGCGGCGACTGAAGCTTTCTTT

d_call: -
v_call: TRBV12-5
j_call: TRBJ2-7
clone_size: -
cdr3_aa: CASGLASGGRDYEQYF
cdr3_nt: TGTGCTAGTGGTTTGGCTAGTGGAGGGAGAGACTACGAGCAGTACTTC

d_call: -
v_call: TRBV25-1
j_call: TRBJ1-1
clone_size: -
cdr3_aa: CASSDHRQNTEAFF
cdr3_nt: TGTGCCAGCAGTGACCACAGACAGAACACTGAAGCTTTCTTT

d_call: TRBD2
v_call: TRBV6-4
j_call: TRBJ2-3
clone_size: -
cdr3_aa: CASSDSSQSGGGTDTQYF
cdr3_nt: TGTGCCAGCAGTGACTCGAGTCAAAGCGGGGGGGGAACAGATACGCAGTATTTT

d_call: -
v_call: TRBV9
j_call: TRBJ2-5
clone_size: -
cdr3_aa: CASSVDPSKETQYF
cdr3_nt: TGTGCCAGCAGCGTAGATCCTAGCAAAGAGACCCAGTACTTC

d_call: -
v_call: TRBV2
j_call: TRBJ1-5
clone_size: -
cdr3_aa: CASSEGGTLNQPQHF
cdr3_nt: TGTGCCAGCAGTGAGGGTGGGACACTAAATCAGCCCCAGCATTTT

d_call: TRBD1
v_call: TRBV28
j_call: TRBJ1-5
clone_size: -
cdr3_aa: CASSSWTGGNQPQHF
cdr3_nt: TGTGCCAGCAGTTCCTGGACAGGGGGCAATCAGCCCCAGCATTTT

d_call: TRBD2
v_call: TRBV6-1
j_call: TRBJ2-5
clone_size: -
cdr3_aa: CASSEASGGQETQYF
cdr3_nt: TGTGCCAGCAGTGAAGCGAGCGGGGGGCAAGAGACCCAGTACTTC

d_call: -
v_call: TRBV4-3
j_call: TRBJ2-3
clone_size: -
cdr3_aa: CASSQDRRVDTQYF
cdr3_nt: TGCGCCAGCAGCCAAGATAGGCGGGTGGATACGCAGTATTTT

d_call: -
v_call: TRBV4-1
j_call: TRBJ2-1
clone_size: -
cdr3_aa: CASSPQGWNEQFF
cdr3_nt: TGCGCCAGCAGCCCTCAGGGGTGGAATGAGCAGTTCTTC

d_call: TRBD1
v_call: TRBV27
j_call: TRBJ2-2
clone_size: -
cdr3_aa: CASRHRDRGSNGELFF
cdr3_nt: TGTGCCAGCAGACATCGGGACAGGGGGAGTAACGGGGAGCTGTTTTTT

d_call: TRBD1
v_call: TRBV6-5
j_call: TRBJ2-2
clone_size: -
cdr3_aa: CASSSPGQGNGELFF
cdr3_nt: TGTGCCAGCAGTTCTCCGGGACAGGGGAACGGGGAGCTGTTTTTT

d_call: -
v_call: TRBV7-2
j_call: TRBJ1-3
clone_size: -
cdr3_aa: CASSLVVGSSGNTIYF
cdr3_nt: TGTGCCAGCAGCTTAGTCGTGGGGAGCTCTGGAAACACCATATATTTT

d_call: -
v_call: TRBV5-1
j_call: TRBJ2-2
clone_size: -
cdr3_aa: CASSFEGNTGELFF
cdr3_nt: TGCGCCAGCAGCTTCGAGGGAAACACCGGGGAGCTGTTTTTT

d_call: TRBD1
v_call: TRBV5-1
j_call: TRBJ1-1
clone_size: -
cdr3_aa: CASSGGDRQNTEAFF
cdr3_nt: TGCGCCAGCAGCGGGGGGGACAGGCAGAACACTGAAGCTTTCTTT

d_call: -
v_call: TRBV19
j_call: TRBJ2-1
clone_size: few
cdr3_aa: CASSPWSGNNEQFF
cdr3_nt: TGTGCCAGTAGTCCTTGGTCAGGGAATAATGAGCAGTTCTTC

d_call: -
v_call: TRBV27
j_call: TRBJ1-1
clone_size: -
cdr3_aa: CASSLLSNTEAFF
cdr3_nt: TGTGCCAGCAGTTTACTGTCGAACACTGAAGCTTTCTTT

d_call: -
v_call: TRBV27
j_call: TRBJ1-2
clone_size: -
cdr3_aa: CASSETTANYGYTF
cdr3_nt: TGTGCCAGCAGTGAGACGACAGCTAACTATGGCTACACCTTC

d_call: TRBD1
v_call: TRBV7-9
j_call: TRBJ2-7
clone_size: -
cdr3_aa: CASSLGGQGGNEQYF
cdr3_nt: TGTGCCAGCAGCTTAGGAGGACAGGGGGGGAACGAGCAGTACTTC

d_call: -
v_call: TRBV9
j_call: TRBJ1-4
clone_size: -
cdr3_aa: CASSQDSAATNEKLFF
cdr3_nt: TGTGCCAGCAGCCAGGACAGTGCGGCAACTAATGAAAAACTGTTTTTT

d_call: TRBD1
v_call: TRBV15
j_call: TRBJ2-3
clone_size: -
cdr3_aa: CATSRRTGSTDTQYF
cdr3_nt: TGTGCCACCAGCCGCCGGACAGGGAGCACAGATACGCAGTATTTT

d_call: TRBD1
v_call: TRBV18
j_call: TRBJ2-7
clone_size: few
cdr3_aa: CASSRGEGTGSYEQYF
cdr3_nt: TGTGCCAGCTCGAGGGGGGAAGGGACAGGGTCCTACGAGCAGTACTTC

d_call: TRBD1
v_call: TRBV2
j_call: TRBJ1-2
clone_size: few
cdr3_aa: CASSKTGGSYGYTF
cdr3_nt: TGTGCCAGCAGTAAGACAGGGGGAAGCTATGGCTACACCTTC

d_call: -
v_call: TRBV4-1
j_call: TRBJ2-3
clone_size: -
cdr3_aa: CASSQEGTGPSTDTQYF
cdr3_nt: TGCGCCAGCAGCCAAGAAGGTACAGGGCCTAGCACAGATACGCAGTATTTT

d_call: TRBD2
v_call: TRBV6-4
j_call: TRBJ2-1
clone_size: -
cdr3_aa: CASSDVSGGASNEQFF
cdr3_nt: TGTGCCAGCAGTGACGTGAGCGGGGGGGCCTCGAATGAGCAGTTCTTC

d_call: TRBD1
v_call: TRBV4-2
j_call: TRBJ1-2
clone_size: -
cdr3_aa: CASRPPDRGPNYGYTF
cdr3_nt: TGTGCCAGCAGACCACCAGACAGGGGTCCTAACTATGGCTACACCTTC

d_call: -
v_call: TRBV6-5
j_call: TRBJ1-5
clone_size: few
cdr3_aa: CASSFARNQPQHF
cdr3_nt: TGTGCCAGCTCGTTTGCGAGGAATCAGCCCCAGCATTTT